This T cell receptor beta chain was documented in a study of CD8+ T cells in alopecia areata (dated by TCRdb to 2016 to 2018). Broadly, across the study: The treated patients, all with moderate-to-severe alopecia areata, were enrolled in an open-label pilot trial of oral tofacitinib given at 5 to 10 mg twice daily. Patients received tofacitinib for 6 to 18 months and were then followed off drug for 6 months to check for delayed response and recurrence. Disease severity in treated patients was measured with the SALT score, which quantifies the percentage of affected scalp surface area. High-throughput TCRbeta sequencing was used to examine T cell clonal expansion in alopecia areata in both the C3H/HeJ mouse model and human patients. Scalp tissue and sorted CD4+ and CD8+ peripheral blood T cells from patchy and totalis/universalis alopecia areata patients and from healthy controls were covered by human TCRbeta sequencing. Biopsies were taken from tofacitinib-treated patients at baseline and again at 4 and 24 weeks into treatment, and several of those patients also had a later scalp biopsy. Scalp clonality was compared among normal scalp (n=4), patchy alopecia areata scalp (n=8), and alopecia totalis/universalis scalp (n=8). The RNA source kit depended on sample type: the PAXgene miRNA kit for fixed scalp, the miRNeasy kit for PBMCs, and the RNeasy kit for mouse skin. TCRbeta CDR3 regions were amplified by immunoSEQ multiplex PCR with 35 Vbeta forward and 13 Jbeta reverse primers.

The CDR3, from cysteine to phenylalanine, totals 13 residues. The sequence is cut down to CDR3 DNA, 39 bases in frame from base 1. V loses 6 bases, J loses 2 bases, and the germline ends lie 8 bases apart. From the germline V gene, CDR1 is MNHEY and CDR2 is SVGAGI. In regard to this clone: Its antigen target is currently unknown. Base qualities are missing; no much larger clone stands one base away.

Preparation of the library involved the immunoSEQ multiplex PCR assay. For TCR sequencing, RNA was extracted from every sample and reverse transcribed into cDNA to serve as template. First-strand cDNA was synthesized with SuperScript III using a 2:1 mix of oligo-dT and random hexamers. A synthetic immune receptor repertoire was used to measure amplification bias, and any remaining bias was corrected computationally. On the authors' methods: Raw reads were preprocessed to remove errors, and CDR3 was defined according to IMGT conventions as the region from the conserved cysteine to phenylalanine. Clonality was calculated as 1 minus Shannon entropy normalized by log2 of the number of productive unique TCRs. Whether each scalp clone was CD4 or CD8 was inferred by checking scalp TCRbeta sequences against the CD4 and CD8 repertoires from sorted blood. This immuneACCESS table, as held by TCRdb, lists in-frame sequences with V and J called but not all clones. Of the missing ones, under half trace to an unresolved V gene in checked studies; the others have no known cause. V and J calls and clone size are copied from that table; D and trimming were computed from the DNA. The sample contains roughly 190,000 clones, approximately 60% of them found a single time. The ten biggest clones cover less than 0.8% of the sample.

The intended sense of this specimen's time point label: approximately 4 weeks on oral tofacitinib. The sample's treatment or condition label is to be understood as: oral pan-JAK inhibitor, 5-10 mg twice daily. From alopecia areata patients, peripheral blood was collected along with lesional scalp punch biopsies. After PBMCs were isolated by density centrifugation and stained for CD3, CD4 and CD8, a FACSAria was used to sort CD4+ and CD8+ T cells. On the study overall, not on this receptor specifically: Lesional scalp, especially in alopecia totalis/universalis, showed higher clonality and more expanded CD8+ clones than normal scalp, suggesting antigenic drive. Scalp clonality and the number of expanded CD8+ clones among the top 100 scalp clones were significantly decreased by tofacitinib. TCR sequences shared between patients were less clear than in mice, possibly partly because of HLA diversity in the patient population. Scalp TCR repertoire analysis is complicated because resident alphabeta T cells in normal human skin are also sequenced, whereas mouse skin is dominated by gammadelta T cells. Because the treated cohort was small and had just a single nonresponder, larger studies are needed to establish links between baseline CD8+ expansion and response. During tofacitinib treatment, many expanded lesional clones remained in scalp and blood, and this persistence may partly explain relapse after treatment is stopped.

Specimen: CD4+ T cells sorted from blood, collected at week 4, from a patient treated with tofacitinib. This TCR was recovered from a human donor with alopecia areata. The V and J segments used are TRBV6-5 and TRBJ1-5; confidence is insufficient to name the D gene. The sequenced DNA is TGTGCCAGCAGACCGGAGGGCAATCAGCCCCAGCATTTT. It codes for CASRPEGNQPQHF.